The source of this T cell receptor (beta chain) is a study of spatial heterogeneity in lung cancer. Germline CDR1 and CDR2: SEHNR and FQNEAQ (reference sequence). The CDR3 covers 17 residues. With V trimmed by 0 bases and J by 0 bases, 6 bases remained unmatched. This clonotype was recorded at least ten times. The time point is: sample taken at primary tumor resection. Whole RNA was taken from tumor, nontumor lung or frozen PBMC; it was then sequenced unsorted. Each CDR3 protein is one row after TCRdb ran MiXCR on the 5' RACE reads. The repertoire holds 43,000 or so distinct CDR3 sequences, nearly 7% seen once, with roughly two fifths in the top ten.

The TCR originated in a female donor with early-stage non-small cell lung cancer. The sequenced sample was PBMCs, obtained at surgery. J is TRBJ2-5 and V is TRBV7-9; 8 positions match TRBD1. The CDR3 nucleotides are TGTGCCAGCAGCTTAGCTTCGGACAGGGTCCACCAAGAGACCCAGTACTTC. It translates to CASSLASDRVHQETQYF.